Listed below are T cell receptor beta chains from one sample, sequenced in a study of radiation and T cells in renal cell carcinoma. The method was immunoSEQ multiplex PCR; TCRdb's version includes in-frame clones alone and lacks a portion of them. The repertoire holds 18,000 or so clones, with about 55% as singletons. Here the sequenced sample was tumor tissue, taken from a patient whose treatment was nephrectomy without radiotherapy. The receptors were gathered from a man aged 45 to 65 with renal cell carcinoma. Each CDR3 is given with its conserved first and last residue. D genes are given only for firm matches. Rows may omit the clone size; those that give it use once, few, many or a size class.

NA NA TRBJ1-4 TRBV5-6 CASSLVKGNEKLFF TGTGCCAGCAGCCTGGTGAAGGGAAATGAAAAACTGTTTTTT
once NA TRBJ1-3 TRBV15 CATSPTRGAHSGNTIYF TGTGCCACCAGCCCGACCCGGGGGGCTCACTCTGGAAACACCATATATTTT
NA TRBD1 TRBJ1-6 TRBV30 CAWSRTGTGTSPLHF TGTGCCTGGAGTCGGACCGGGACAGGGACTTCACCCCTCCACTTT
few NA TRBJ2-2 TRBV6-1 CASSEGPVGTGELFF TGTGCCAGCAGTGAAGGACCGGTTGGCACCGGGGAGCTGTTTTTT
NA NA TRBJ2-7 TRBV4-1 CASSQPTGRLQGEQYF TGCGCCAGCAGCCAACCTACGGGACGGCTGCAGGGAGAGCAGTACTTC
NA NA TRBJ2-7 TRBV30 CAWNQNFASYEQYF TGTGCCTGGAACCAGAACTTCGCTTCCTACGAGCAGTACTTC
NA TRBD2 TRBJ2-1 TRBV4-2 CASTSASGGTYNEQFF TGTGCCAGCACCTCCGCTAGCGGGGGCACCTACAATGAGCAGTTCTTC
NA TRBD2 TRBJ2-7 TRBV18 CASSATSGGNAGNEQYF TGTGCCAGCTCAGCGACTAGCGGGGGGAACGCGGGGAACGAGCAGTACTTC
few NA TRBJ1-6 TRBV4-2 CASSLLTENSPLHF TGTGCCAGCAGTCTACTGACAGAGAATTCACCCCTCCACTTT
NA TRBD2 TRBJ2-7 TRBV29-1 CSVELTSGYEQYF TGCAGCGTCGAGTTGACTAGCGGCTACGAGCAGTACTTC
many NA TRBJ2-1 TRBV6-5 CASSGRDIHNEQFF TGTGCCAGCAGTGGTAGGGACATACACAATGAGCAGTTCTTC
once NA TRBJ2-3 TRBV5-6 CASSLTDTQYF TGTGCCAGCAGCTTGACAGATACGCAGTATTTT
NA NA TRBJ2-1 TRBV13 CASSPRDSHNEQFF TGTGCCAGCAGCCCGCGGGACTCCCACAATGAGCAGTTCTTC
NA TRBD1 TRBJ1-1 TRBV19 CASSPGTGLGTEAFF TGTGCCAGTAGTCCCGGGACAGGGTTGGGCACTGAAGCTTTCTTT
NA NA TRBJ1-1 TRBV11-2 CASSSRGNTEAFF TGTGCCAGCAGCTCCAGGGGGAACACTGAAGCTTTCTTT
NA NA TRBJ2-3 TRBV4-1 CASSRTLSVSSTDTQYF TGCGCCAGCAGCCGAACACTGAGCGTATCTAGCACAGATACGCAGTATTTT
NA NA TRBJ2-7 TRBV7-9 CASSLDPGMSYEQYF TGTGCCAGCAGCTTAGATCCAGGGATGTCCTACGAGCAGTACTTC
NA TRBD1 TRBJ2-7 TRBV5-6 CASSPTGQEPAREQYF TGTGCCAGCAGCCCCACTGGACAGGAACCGGCGCGCGAGCAGTACTTC
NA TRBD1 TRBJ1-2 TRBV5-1 CASSLRQGQGDGYTF TGCGCCAGCAGCTTGAGACAGGGACAGGGTGATGGCTACACCTTC
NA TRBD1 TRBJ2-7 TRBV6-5 CASSYFGQGFSEQYF TGTGCCAGCAGTTACTTTGGACAGGGTTTCTCCGAGCAGTACTTC
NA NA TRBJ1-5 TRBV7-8 CASSPLRAEDQPQHF TGTGCCAGCAGCCCCCTCCGGGCAGAGGATCAGCCCCAGCATTTT
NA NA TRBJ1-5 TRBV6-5 CASSYREGQPQHF TGTGCCAGCAGTTACAGGGAAGGTCAGCCCCAGCATTTT
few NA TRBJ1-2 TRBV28 CASIRDGFGGYTF TGTGCCAGCATTAGGGACGGCTTTGGCGGCTACACCTTC
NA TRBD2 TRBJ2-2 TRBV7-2 CASSLSWRGGDTGELFF TGTGCCAGCAGCTTATCGTGGCGGGGGGGCGACACCGGGGAGCTGTTTTTT
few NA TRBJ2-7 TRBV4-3 CASSRGLASSYEQYF TGCGCCAGCAGCCGAGGACTTGCAAGCTCCTACGAGCAGTACTTC
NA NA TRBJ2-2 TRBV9 CASSVFLGTGELFF TGTGCCAGCAGCGTGTTCCTAGGGACCGGGGAGCTGTTTTTT
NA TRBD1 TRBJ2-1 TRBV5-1 CASTYDRVGEQFF TGCGCCAGCACGTACGACAGGGTCGGTGAGCAGTTCTTC
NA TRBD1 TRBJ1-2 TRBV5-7 CASSLISGQINYGYTF TGTGCCAGCAGCTTGATTTCGGGACAGATTAACTATGGCTACACCTTC
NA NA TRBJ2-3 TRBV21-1 CASHHSTDTQYF TGTGCCAGCCACCACAGCACAGATACGCAGTATTTT
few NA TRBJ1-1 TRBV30 CAWSVDENTEAFF TGTGCCTGGAGTGTGGACGAGAACACTGAAGCTTTCTTT
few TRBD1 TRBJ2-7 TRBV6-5 CASSYGHRGFEQYF TGTGCCAGCAGTTACGGGCACAGGGGCTTCGAGCAGTACTTC
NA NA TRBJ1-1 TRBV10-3 CAISGTRGGTEAFF TGTGCCATCAGTGGGACCCGGGGGGGCACTGAAGCTTTCTTT
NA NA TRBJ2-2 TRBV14 CASSQPLGGGPNTGELFF TGTGCCAGCAGCCAGCCCCTGGGGGGGGGCCCGAACACCGGGGAGCTGTTTTTT